These 8 T cell receptor beta chains came from one sample sequenced in a study of cytomegalovirus exposure and HLA in healthy donors. Vbeta (60) and Jbeta (13) primers were used in the PCR. TCRdb's copy holds only in-frame clones and misses some; the assay was immunoSEQ multiplex PCR. The sample contains roughly 180,000 clones, under 90% of which appear only once. Sequenced input: PBMCs. The receptors originated from a male donor in good health and CMV-seronegative.

The chain is built from TRBV9 and TRBJ1-1; D is possibly TRBD1 (6 bases). Trimming shortened V by 2 bases and J by 1 base, and 18 bases separated the two germline ends. The CDR3 has 17 residues. Germline lookup yields CDR1 SGDLS and CDR2 YYNGEE. CDR3 region: CASSVGQGFTWNTEAFF. The CDR3 DNA reads TGTGCCAGCAGCGTCGGCCAGGGGTTTACCTGGAACACTGAAGCTTTCTTT.

In DNA, the CDR3 is TGTGCCAGCAGCTTGAGACTAGCGGGACTTAAGGACGAGCAGTACTTC. It translates to CASSLRLAGLKDEQYF. The rearrangement uses TRBV5-8 and TRBJ2-7, with TRBD2 identical over 11 bases. Germline loops: CDR1 SGHTS, CDR2 YDEGEE. After removal of 1 base from V and 5 bases from J, the junction contained 8 bases not matched to a gene. The CDR3 loop spans 16 amino acids.

The V and J genes are TRBV4-2 and TRBJ2-1, with 9 bases aligning to TRBD2. Germline V CDR1 and CDR2: LGHNA, YNFKEQ. With V trimmed by 0 bases and J by 9 bases, 15 bases remained unmatched. The CDR3 covers 18 residues. CDR3: CASSQEVIGTSWLGEQFF. In DNA form, the CDR3 reads TGTGCCAGCAGCCAAGAAGTGATAGGGACTAGCTGGCTCGGTGAGCAGTTCTTC.

The V call is TRBV2, the J call TRBJ1-1; D is unclear. The germline V gene has CDR1 SNHLY and CDR2 FYNNEI. CDR3 length: 13 amino acids. Trimming stripped 6 bases from V and 4 bases from J, with 12 bases between. Here the CDR3 reads CASRRGSGTEAFF. The DNA of the CDR3 is TGTGCCAGCAGGCGAGGGAGCGGCACTGAAGCTTTCTTT.

The chain links TRBV28 to TRBJ1-2; 7 positions match TRBD1. V was clipped by 2 bases and J by 2 bases; unmatched bases: 14. CDR3 length: 18 residues. Germline values: CDR1 MDHEN, CDR2 SYDVKM. The CDR3 loop is CASSLGGSGGQINYGYTF. The CDR3 DNA sequence: TGTGCCAGCAGTTTAGGTGGGTCAGGGGGACAAATCAACTATGGCTACACCTTC.

This clone was seen just once. V gene TRBV7-6 combines with J gene TRBJ2-1; D is undetermined. The germline CDR1 and CDR2 sequences are SGHVS and FNYEAQ. V was cut by 7 bases and J by 0 bases, with 4 bases left in between. The CDR3 sequence is 12 residues long. The CDR3 is CASTSSYNEQFF. The CDR3 DNA sequence: TGTGCCAGCACTAGCTCCTACAATGAGCAGTTCTTC. Drawing the rest from reference TRBV7-6 and TRBJ2-1, the complete variable domain is GAGVSQSPRYKVTKRGQDVALRCDPISGHVSLYWYRQALGQGPEFLTYFNYEAQQDKSGLPNDRFSAERPEGSISTLTIQRTEQRDSAMYRCASTSSYNEQFFGPGTRLTVL.

This clone was counted a few times. Other nucleotide sequences from this sample produce the same CDR3. The rearrangement links TRBV30 to TRBJ1-2, with D tentatively TRBD1 (5 bases). Germline values: CDR1 GTSNPN, CDR2 SVGIG (reference sequence). The CDR3 is made up of 13 amino acids. V dropped 3 bases and J dropped 1 base, with 9 bases sitting between them. The CDR3 protein is CAWRPQGNYGYTF. The CDR3 DNA reads TGTGCCTGGAGGCCTCAGGGTAACTATGGCTACACCTTC.

The sample holds one count of this clone. The V and J genes are TRBV15 and TRBJ2-1; 7 bases agree with TRBD1. Germline V lookup: CDR1 LNHNV, CDR2 YYDKDF (reference sequence). This CDR3 comprises 13 residues. The J segment lost 10 bases and the V segment lost 1 base, leaving 4 bases of the junction unmatched. Here the CDR3 DNA reads TGTGCCACCAGCAGAGGGCAACAGGGGGAGCAGTTCTTC. Translated, it gives CATSRGQQGEQFF.